This T cell receptor beta chain was identified in a study of the immune and genomic landscape of osteosarcoma. Findings and caveats of the study: Average productive clonality was 0.09, with a maximum of roughly 0.3. Clonality was benchmarked against external normal skin and healthy blood data.

Primary, local recurrence and metastasis osteosarcoma tumors were taken after treatment from poor-prognosis patients. Points on this clone: Its antigen is as yet unknown.

Method: immunoSEQ multiplex PCR; TCRdb's copy keeps in-frame clones and lacks some. The sample has some 4,400 clones, around two thirds seen once. V was pared by 9 bases and J by 0 bases, with 7 bases of the junction left unmatched. Germline V gene data show CDR1 as ENHRY and CDR2 as SYGVKD. The CDR3 totals 14 residues. The sample consisted of osteosarcoma tumor tissue from the femur. This receptor was obtained from a human donor with osteosarcoma. The chain employs TRBV10-3 and TRBJ1-1; 7 bases agree with TRBD1. The CDR3 protein is CAITGEGMNTEAFF. CDR3 sequence (DNA): TGTGCCATAACAGGGGAGGGGATGAACACTGAAGCTTTCTTT.